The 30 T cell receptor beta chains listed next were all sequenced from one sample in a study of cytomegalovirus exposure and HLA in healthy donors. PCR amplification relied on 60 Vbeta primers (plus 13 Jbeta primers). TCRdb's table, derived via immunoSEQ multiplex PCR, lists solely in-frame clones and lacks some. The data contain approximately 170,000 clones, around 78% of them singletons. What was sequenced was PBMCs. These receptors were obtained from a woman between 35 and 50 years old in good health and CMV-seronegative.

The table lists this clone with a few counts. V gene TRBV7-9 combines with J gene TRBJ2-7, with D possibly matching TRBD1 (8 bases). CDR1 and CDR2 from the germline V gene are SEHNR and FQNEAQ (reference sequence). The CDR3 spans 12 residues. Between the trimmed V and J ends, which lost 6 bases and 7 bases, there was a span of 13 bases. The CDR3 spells CASRAQGGEQYF. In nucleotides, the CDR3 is TGTGCCAGCAGGGCACAGGGGGGGGAGCAGTACTTC.

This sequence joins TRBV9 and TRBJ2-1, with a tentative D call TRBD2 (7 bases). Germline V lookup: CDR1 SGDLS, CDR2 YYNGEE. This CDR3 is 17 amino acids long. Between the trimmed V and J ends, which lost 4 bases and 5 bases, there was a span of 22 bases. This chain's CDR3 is CASSPSMGGKGDNEQFF. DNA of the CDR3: TGTGCCAGCAGCCCCTCCATGGGGGGGAAGGGGGACAATGAGCAGTTCTTC.

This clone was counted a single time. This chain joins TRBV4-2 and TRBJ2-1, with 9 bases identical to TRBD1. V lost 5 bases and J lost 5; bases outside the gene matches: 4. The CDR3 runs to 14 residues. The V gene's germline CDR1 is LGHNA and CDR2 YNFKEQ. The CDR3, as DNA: TGTGCCAGCAGCGCGGGACAGGGAAACAATGAGCAGTTCTTC. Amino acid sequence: CASSAGQGNNEQFF.

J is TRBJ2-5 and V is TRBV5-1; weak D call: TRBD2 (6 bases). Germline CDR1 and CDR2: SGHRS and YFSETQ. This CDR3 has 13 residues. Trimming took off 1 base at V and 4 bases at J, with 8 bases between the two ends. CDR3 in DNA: TGCGCCAGCAGCTTGAGGAGGGCAGAGACCCAGTACTTC. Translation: CASSLRRAETQYF.

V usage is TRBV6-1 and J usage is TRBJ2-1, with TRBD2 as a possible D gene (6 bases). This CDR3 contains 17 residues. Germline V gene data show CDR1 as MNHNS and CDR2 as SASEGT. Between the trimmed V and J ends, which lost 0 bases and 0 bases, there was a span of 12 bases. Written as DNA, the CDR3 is TGTGCCAGCAGTGAAGCTTGGGACTTACTCTCCTACAATGAGCAGTTCTTC. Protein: CASSEAWDLLSYNEQFF.

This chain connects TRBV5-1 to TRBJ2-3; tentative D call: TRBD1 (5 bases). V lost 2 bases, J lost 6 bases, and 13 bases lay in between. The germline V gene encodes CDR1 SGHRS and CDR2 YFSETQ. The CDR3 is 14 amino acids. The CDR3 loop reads CASSLQTAGDTQYF. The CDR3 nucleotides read TGCGCCAGCAGCTTACAGACAGCAGGGGATACGCAGTATTTT.

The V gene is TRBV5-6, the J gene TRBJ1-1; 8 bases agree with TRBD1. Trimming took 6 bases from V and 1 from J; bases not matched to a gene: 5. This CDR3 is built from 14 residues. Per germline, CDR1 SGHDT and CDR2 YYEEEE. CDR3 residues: CASTPDRGNTEAFF. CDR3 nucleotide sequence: TGTGCCAGCACCCCCGACAGGGGGAACACTGAAGCTTTCTTT.

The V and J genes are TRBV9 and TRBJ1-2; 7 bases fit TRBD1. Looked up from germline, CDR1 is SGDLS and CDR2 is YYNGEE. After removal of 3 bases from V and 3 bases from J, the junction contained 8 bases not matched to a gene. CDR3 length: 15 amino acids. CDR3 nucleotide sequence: TGTGCCAGCAGCGCCCTCGGAACAGGGGACTATGGCTACACCTTC. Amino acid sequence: CASSALGTGDYGYTF. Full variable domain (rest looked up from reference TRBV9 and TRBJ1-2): DSGVTQTPKHLITATGQRVTLRCSPRSGDLSVYWYQQSLDQGLQFLIQYYNGEERAKGNILERFSAQQFPDLHSELNLSSLELGDSALYFCASSALGTGDYGYTFGSGTRLTVV.

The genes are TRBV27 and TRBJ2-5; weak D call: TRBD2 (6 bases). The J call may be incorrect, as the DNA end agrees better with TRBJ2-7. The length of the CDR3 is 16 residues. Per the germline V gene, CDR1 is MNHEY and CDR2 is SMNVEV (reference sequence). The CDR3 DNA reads TGTGCCAGCAGTTTAGAATCGAGCGGGTCCACCTACGAGCAGTACTTC. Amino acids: CASSLESSGSTYEQYF.

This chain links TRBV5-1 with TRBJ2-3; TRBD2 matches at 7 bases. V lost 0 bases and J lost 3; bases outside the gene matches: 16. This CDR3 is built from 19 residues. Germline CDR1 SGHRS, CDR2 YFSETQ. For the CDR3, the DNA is TGCGCCAGCAGCTTGGATCCCCCGGGGTGGCCGGGGGGAACAGATACGCAGTATTTT. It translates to CASSLDPPGWPGGTDTQYF. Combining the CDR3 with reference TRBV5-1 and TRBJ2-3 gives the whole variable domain KAGVTQTPRYLIKTRGQQVTLSCSPISGHRSVSWYQQTPGQGLQFLFEYFSETQRNKGNFPGRFSGRQFSNSRSEMNVSTLELGDSALYLCASSLDPPGWPGGTDTQYFGPGTRLTVL.

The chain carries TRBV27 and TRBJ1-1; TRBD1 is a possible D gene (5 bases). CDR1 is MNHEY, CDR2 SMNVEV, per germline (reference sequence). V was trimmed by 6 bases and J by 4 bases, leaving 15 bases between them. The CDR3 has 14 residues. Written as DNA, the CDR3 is TGTGCCAGCAGAAATAGGGGTTATGGCACTGAAGCTTTCTTT. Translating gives CASRNRGYGTEAFF.

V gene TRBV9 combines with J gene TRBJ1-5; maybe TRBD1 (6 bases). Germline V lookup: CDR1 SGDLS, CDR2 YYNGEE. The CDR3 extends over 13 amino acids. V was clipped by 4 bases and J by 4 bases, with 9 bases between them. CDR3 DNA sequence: TGTGCCAGCAGCACAGGGTTTAATCAGCCCCAGCATTTT. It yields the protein CASSTGFNQPQHF.

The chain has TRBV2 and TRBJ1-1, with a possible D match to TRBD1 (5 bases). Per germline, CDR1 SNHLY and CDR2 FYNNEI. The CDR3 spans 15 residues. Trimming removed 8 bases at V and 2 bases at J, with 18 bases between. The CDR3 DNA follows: TGTGCCAGCGGCGAAACAGGTTTTGGAAACACTGAAGCTTTCTTT. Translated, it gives CASGETGFGNTEAFF.

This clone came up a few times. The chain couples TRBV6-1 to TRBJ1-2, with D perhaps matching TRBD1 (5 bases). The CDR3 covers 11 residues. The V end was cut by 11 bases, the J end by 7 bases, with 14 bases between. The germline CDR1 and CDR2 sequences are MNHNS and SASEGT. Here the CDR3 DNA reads TGTGCCGCATCGGGGGGGGGTGGCTACACCTTC. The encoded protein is CAASGGGGYTF.

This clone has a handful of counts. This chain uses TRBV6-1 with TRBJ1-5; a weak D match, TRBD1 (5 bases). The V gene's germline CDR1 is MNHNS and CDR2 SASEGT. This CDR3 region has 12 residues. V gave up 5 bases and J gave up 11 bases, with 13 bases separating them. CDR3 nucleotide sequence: TGTGCCAGCAGTACTCAGGGCCGGGCCCAGCATTTT. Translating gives CASSTQGRAQHF.

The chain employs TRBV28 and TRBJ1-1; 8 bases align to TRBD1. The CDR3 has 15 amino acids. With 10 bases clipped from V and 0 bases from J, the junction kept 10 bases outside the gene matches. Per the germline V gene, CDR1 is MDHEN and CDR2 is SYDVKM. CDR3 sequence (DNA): TGTGCCACCCACCCCGGACAGGGCCTGAACACTGAAGCTTTCTTT. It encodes CATHPGQGLNTEAFF.

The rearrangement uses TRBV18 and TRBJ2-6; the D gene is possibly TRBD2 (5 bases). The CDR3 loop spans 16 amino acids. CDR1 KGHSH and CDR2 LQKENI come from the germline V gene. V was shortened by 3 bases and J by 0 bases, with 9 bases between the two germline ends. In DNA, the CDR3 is TGTGCCAGCTCACCCGTCGGGGTCTCTGGGGCCAACGTCCTGACTTTC. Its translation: CASSPVGVSGANVLTF. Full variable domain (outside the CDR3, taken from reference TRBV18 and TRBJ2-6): NAGVMQNPRHLVRRRGQEARLRCSPMKGHSHVYWYRQLPEEGLKFMVYLQKENIIDESGMPKERFSAEFPKEGPSILRIQQVVRGDSAAYFCASSPVGVSGANVLTFGAGSRLTVL.

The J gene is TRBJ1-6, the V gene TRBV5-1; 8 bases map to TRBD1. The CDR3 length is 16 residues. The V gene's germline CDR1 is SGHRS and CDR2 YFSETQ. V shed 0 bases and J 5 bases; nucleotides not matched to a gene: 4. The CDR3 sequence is CASSLEGQANNSPLHF. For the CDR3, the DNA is TGCGCCAGCAGCTTGGAGGGACAGGCCAATAATTCACCCCTCCACTTT.

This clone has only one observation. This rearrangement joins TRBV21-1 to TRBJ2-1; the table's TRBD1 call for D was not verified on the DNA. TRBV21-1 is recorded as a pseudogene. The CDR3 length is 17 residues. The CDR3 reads CASSTNRDSVPYNEQFF. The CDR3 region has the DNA TGTGCCAGCAGCACCAACAGGGATTCCGTACCCTACAATGAGCAGTTCTTC.

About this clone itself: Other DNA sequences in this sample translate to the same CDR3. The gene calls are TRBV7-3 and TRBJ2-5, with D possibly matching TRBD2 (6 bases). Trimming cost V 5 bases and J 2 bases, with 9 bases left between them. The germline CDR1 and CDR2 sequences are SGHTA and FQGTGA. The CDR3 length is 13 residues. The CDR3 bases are TGTGCCAGCAGCCCGGGACTTCAAGAGACCCAGTACTTC. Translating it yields CASSPGLQETQYF. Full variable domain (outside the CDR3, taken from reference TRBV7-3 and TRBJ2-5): GAGVSQTPSNKVTEKGKYVELRCDPISGHTALYWYRQSLGQGPEFLIYFQGTGAADDSGLPNDRFFAVRPEGSVSTLKIQRTERGDSAVYLCASSPGLQETQYFGPGTRLLVL.

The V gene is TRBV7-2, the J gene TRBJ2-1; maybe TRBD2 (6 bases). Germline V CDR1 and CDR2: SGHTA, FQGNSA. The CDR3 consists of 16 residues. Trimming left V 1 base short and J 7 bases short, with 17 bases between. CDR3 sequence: CASSLDSSGRTNEQFF. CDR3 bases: TGTGCCAGCAGCTTAGATTCGAGTGGGAGGACGAATGAGCAGTTCTTC.

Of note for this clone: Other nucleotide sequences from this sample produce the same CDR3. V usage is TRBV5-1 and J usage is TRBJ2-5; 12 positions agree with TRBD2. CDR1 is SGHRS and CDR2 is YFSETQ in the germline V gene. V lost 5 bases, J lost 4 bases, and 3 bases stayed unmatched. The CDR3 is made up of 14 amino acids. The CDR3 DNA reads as TGCGCCAGCAGGCCGGGACTAGCGGGAGAGACCCAGTACTTC. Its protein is CASRPGLAGETQYF. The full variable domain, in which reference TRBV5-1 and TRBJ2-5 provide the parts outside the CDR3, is KAGVTQTPRYLIKTRGQQVTLSCSPISGHRSVSWYQQTPGQGLQFLFEYFSETQRNKGNFPGRFSGRQFSNSRSEMNVSTLELGDSALYLCASRPGLAGETQYFGPGTRLLVL.

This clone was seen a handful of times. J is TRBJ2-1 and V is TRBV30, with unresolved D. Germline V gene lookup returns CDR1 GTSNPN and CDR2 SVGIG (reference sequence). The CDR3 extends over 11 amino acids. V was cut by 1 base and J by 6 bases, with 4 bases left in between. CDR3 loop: CAWSASNEQFF. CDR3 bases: TGTGCCTGGAGTGCTTCCAATGAGCAGTTCTTC.

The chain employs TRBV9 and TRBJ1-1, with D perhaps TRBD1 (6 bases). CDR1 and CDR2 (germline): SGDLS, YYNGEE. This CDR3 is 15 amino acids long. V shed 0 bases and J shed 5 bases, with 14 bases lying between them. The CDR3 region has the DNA TGTGCCAGCAGCGTAGGTATTACAGGGACAACTGAAGCTTTCTTT. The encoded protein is CASSVGITGTTEAFF.

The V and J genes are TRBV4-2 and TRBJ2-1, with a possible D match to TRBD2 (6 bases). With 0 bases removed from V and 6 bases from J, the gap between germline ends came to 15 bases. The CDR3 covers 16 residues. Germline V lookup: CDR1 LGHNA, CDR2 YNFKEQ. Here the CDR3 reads CASSQETSRGTNEQFF. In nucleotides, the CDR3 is TGTGCCAGCAGCCAAGAAACTAGCCGGGGGACCAATGAGCAGTTCTTC.

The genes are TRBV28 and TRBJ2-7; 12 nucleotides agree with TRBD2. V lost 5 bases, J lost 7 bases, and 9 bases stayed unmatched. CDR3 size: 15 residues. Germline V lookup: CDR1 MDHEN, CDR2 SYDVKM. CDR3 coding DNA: TGTGCCAGCAGTCCCCCTAGCGGGAGGGCCCAAGAGCAGTACTTC. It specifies CASSPPSGRAQEQYF.

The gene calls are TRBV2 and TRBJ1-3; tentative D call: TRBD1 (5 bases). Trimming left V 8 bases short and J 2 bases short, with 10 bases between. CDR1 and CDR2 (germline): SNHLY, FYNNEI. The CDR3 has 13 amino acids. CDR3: CASGGDPGNTIYF. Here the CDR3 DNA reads TGTGCCAGCGGAGGGGACCCTGGAAACACCATATATTTT. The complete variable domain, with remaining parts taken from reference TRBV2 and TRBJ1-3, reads EPEVTQTPSHQVTQMGQEVILRCVPISNHLYFYWYRQILGQKVEFLVSFYNNEISEKSEIFDDQFSVERPDGSNFTLKIRSTKLEDSAMYFCASGGDPGNTIYFGEGSWLTVV.

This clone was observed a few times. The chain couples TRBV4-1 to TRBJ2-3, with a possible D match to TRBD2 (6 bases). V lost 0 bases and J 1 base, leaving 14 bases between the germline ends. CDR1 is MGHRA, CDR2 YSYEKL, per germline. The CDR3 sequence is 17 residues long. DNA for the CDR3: TGCGCCAGCAGCCAAGATCTTGGGCCGGGGGGCACAGATACGCAGTATTTT. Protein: CASSQDLGPGGTDTQYF.

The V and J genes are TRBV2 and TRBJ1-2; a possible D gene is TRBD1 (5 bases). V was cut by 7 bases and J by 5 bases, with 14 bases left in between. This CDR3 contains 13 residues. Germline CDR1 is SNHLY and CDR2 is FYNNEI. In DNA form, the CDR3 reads TGTGCCAGCATGGGGCAGATTGTATATGGCTACACCTTC. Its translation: CASMGQIVYGYTF.

The CDR3 region is CASSTNSATNEKLFF. DNA for the CDR3: TGTGCCAGCAGTACTAACTCTGCAACTAATGAAAAACTGTTTTTT. V is TRBV7-9 and J is TRBJ1-4; no clear D gene. Germline assignment: CDR1 SEHNR and CDR2 FQNEAQ (reference sequence). This CDR3 region has 15 residues. Trimming took 6 bases from V and 0 from J, leaving 11 bases between them.